This record looks at one T cell receptor (beta chain) sequence and its context. Its specific antigen is unknown. The sample holds no much larger clone one base away, and base qualities are not on file. Library creation used 5' RACE. The sequencer was an Illumina HiSeq 2000. A universal primer binding site was added through template switching, and the final cDNA carried a unique molecular identifier so that TCR cDNA molecules could be counted accurately. Specific primers in the conserved constant-segment region were used to synthesize first-strand cDNA for the TCR alpha and beta chains. To control for contamination, each cDNA library was double barcoded with a SMART-Mk sample barcode plus Illumina barcodes. TruSeq adapter sequences, together with Illumina sample barcodes, were added in two successive PCR steps. Sequencing of the TCR alpha and beta cDNA libraries was done on the Illumina HiSeq platform using custom primers. The authors' analysis ran thus. MiGEC was used to process raw reads and extract unique molecular identifiers, and MiXCR was used to find CDR3 positions. For each individual, recombination models were inferred using an EM algorithm with the repgenHMM and IGoR tools. The tcR package in R was used for shared clonotype analysis, with sharing normalized by the product of cloneset sizes. To study raw recombination free of thymic and clonal selection effects, out-of-frame nonproductive sequences were analyzed. TCRdb reprocessing: public reads trimmed at Q25 with fastp, clones called with MiXCR, in-frame beta chains kept. Each entry is one CDR3 protein sequence, shown with its most common DNA and genes. Clone size and V and J calls follow TCRdb, not the original study. This sample is represented by about 470,000 distinct CDR3 sequences; 20% to 25% of them were singletons. The ten largest clones capture approximately 2.9% of the sample.

CDR3 length: 13 amino acids, cysteine to phenylalanine. The CDR3 DNA has 39 bases and is translated from base 1. Germline trimming amounts to 11 bases on V and 0 bases on J, with 4 as the count of junction bases outside the gene matches. For CDR1 and CDR2, the germline V gene lists SGHAT and FQNNGV. These data originate in a study of identical twins (TCRdb year 2016). As for the study more broadly: The study deep-sequenced TCR alpha and beta repertoires from monozygotic twins, unrelated adults of various ages and cord blood to test whether fetal clonotypes persist. To rule out contamination, the twin experiments were replicated at different times with different library preparation protocols.

Here is what the overall study found, with its caveats: Zero-insertion analyses could be partly confounded by invariant T cells such as MAIT and iNKT, although diverse VJ usage argued against such confounding for most clonotypes. A weaker excess of twin sharing was found in beta out-of-frame sequences because the signal-to-noise ratio was lowered by fewer shared sequences. In monozygotic twins, recombination models systematically underestimated out-of-frame TCR alpha sharing, but the models matched the sharing seen between unrelated individuals. Because the same donors could not be followed over many years, the conclusions relied on cross-sectional statistical analysis. Compared with coincidental sharing between unrelated individuals, out-of-frame TCR alpha sequences shared between twins showed an excess of sequences with low generation probability. Fewer insertions were carried by abundant cord blood beta clonotypes, a similar but weaker trend appeared in young adult naive repertoires, and no such trend appeared in memory repertoires.

Only healthy Caucasian donors were included. Three pairs of female monozygotic twins, all aged roughly 18 to 29 years, made up the twin cohort. Positive isolation kits from Invitrogen were used to isolate CD4+ and CD8+ T cell populations. This sample was also put to use in a study of T cells expressing NK-cell markers. The second study's paper adds: In sorted CD3+CD56+NKG2C+, CD3+CD56+NKG2C- and CD3+CD56-NKG2C+ T-cell subsets from eight donors, TCR beta-chain repertoires were profiled. Most of the eight sequenced donors were HCMV-seropositive and one was HCMV-seronegative. To restrict sorting to alphabetaTCR-expressing T cells, an anti-gammadeltaTCR antibody was added in several experiments. In several donors, the dominant CD3+CD56+NKG2C+ clonotypes were found to rank among the top 10 CD8+ clonotypes and to make up about 1.0-7.5% of CD8+ T cells. Those dominant clonotypes were again the most abundant among CD3+CD56-NKG2C+ cells in a handful of donors, at about 28.3-60.1%. Whether the expanded NKG2C-expressing T cell clones were specific for HCMV antigens was left unclear. The study sequenced eight donors, all healthy volunteers chosen at random: three men and five women. A commercial ELISA kit detecting HCMV-specific IgG in serum was used to determine HCMV serostatus. MIGEC was used to demultiplex reads and group the reads by UMI, and MiTCR was used to assemble and quantify clonotypes. Only TCR cDNA sequences supported by at least two reads were kept to exclude erroneous sequences. Downstream repertoire analysis used the tcR package, and clonotypes were matched across fractions by CDR3 nucleotide sequence plus V segment. VDJmatch was used to annotate antigen specificity against VDJdb, with one amino acid substitution allowed in CDR3.

The sample comprised CD4+ T cells sorted from blood. The TCR was taken from a woman in her late teens or twenties in good health. The chain was built from TRBV11-2 and TRBJ2-4, with TRBD2 matching 7 junction bases. The CDR3 corresponds to CASGREAKNIQYF. At the DNA level, the sequence is TGTGCCTCGGGGAGGGAAGCCAAAAACATTCAGTACTTC.